This TCR beta chain was sequenced for a study of T cells in Graves' hyperthyroidism and ophthalmopathy. Study at large: Initial diagnosis, before any treatment, was when peripheral blood was collected.

Exclusion of patients followed from uncontrolled infection, other autoimmune disease, pregnancy or lactation. Diagnostic decisions used clinical symptoms, serum thyroxine and TRAb, thyroid ultrasound and orbital computed tomography. Germline CDR1 and CDR2: SNHLY and FYNNEI. The CDR3 extends over 14 amino acids. V dropped 3 bases and J dropped 4; count of bases not matched to a gene: 6. Regions amplified from RNA transcripts were the TCR beta CDR3 regions. The primer set for the first-round RT-PCR of the TCR CDR3 was HTBI. TCRdb processed the multiplex PCR reads anew with MiXCR; each CDR3 protein has one entry. The sample records around 340,000 distinct CDR3 sequences, 15% to 20% being singletons. This clonotype was recorded at least ten times. Its antigen remains unidentified. Notes on the study in general: Ophthalmopathy was predicted by the model a median of about six months ahead of onset.

The gene calls are TRBV2 and TRBJ2-7; 7 nucleotides agree with TRBD1. The sequencing sample was made of blood. The sequence was obtained from a woman in her forties with Graves' ophthalmopathy. CDR3 sequence: CASSDRTGAYEQYF. In DNA, the CDR3 is TGTGCCAGCAGTGACCGGACAGGAGCTTACGAGCAGTACTTC.